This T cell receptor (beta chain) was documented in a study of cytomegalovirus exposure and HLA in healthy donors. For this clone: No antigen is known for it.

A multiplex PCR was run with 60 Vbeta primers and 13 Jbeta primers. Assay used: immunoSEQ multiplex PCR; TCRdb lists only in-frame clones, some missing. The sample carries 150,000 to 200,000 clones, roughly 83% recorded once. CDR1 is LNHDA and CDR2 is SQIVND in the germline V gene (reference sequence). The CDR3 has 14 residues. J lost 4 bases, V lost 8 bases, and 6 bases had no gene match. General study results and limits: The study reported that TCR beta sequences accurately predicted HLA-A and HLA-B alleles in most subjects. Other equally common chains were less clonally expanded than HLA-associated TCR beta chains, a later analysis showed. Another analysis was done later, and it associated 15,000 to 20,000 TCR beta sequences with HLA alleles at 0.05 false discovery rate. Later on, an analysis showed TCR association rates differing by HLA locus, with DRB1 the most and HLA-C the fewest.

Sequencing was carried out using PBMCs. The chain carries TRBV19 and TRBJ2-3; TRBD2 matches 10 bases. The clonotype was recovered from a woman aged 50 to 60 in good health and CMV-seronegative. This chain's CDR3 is CASRILAGSDTQYF. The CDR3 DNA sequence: TGTGCCAGTCGGATACTAGCGGGATCAGATACGCAGTATTTT.